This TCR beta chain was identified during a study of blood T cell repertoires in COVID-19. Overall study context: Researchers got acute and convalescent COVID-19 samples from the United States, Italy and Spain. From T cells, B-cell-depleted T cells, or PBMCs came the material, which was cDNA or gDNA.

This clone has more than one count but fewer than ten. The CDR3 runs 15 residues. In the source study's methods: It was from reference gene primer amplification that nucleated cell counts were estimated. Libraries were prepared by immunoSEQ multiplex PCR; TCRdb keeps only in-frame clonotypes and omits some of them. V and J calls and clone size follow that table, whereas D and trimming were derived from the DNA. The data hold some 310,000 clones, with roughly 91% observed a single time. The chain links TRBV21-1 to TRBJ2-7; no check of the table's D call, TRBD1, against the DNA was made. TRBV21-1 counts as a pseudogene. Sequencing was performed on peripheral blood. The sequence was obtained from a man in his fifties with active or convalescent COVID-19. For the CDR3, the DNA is TGTGCCAGCAGCAAAAAAACGCAGGCTTCCTACGAGCAGTACTTC. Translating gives CASSKKTQASYEQYF.